This entry describes one T cell receptor beta chain. The target of this receptor is not known. The record has no base qualities; no much larger clone is one base away. The time point label, as the study defines it: week 5, during vaccination. Each vaccine dose, consisting of 300 ug of a 20-mer mutant IDH1 peptide in Montanide, was administered subcutaneously with topical imiquimod. The donors had newly diagnosed IDH1-mutant astrocytomas of WHO grade 3 or 4 that showed loss of nuclear ATRX. The samples were drawn from NOA16, a multicentre, single-arm, open-label phase I trial in Germany that tested a mutant IDH1 peptide vaccine in humans for the first time. Genomic DNA for TCRB sequencing was extracted from EDTA blood using the DNeasy Blood and Tissue Kit. These data come from a study of a mutant IDH1 vaccine in newly diagnosed glioma (dated by TCRdb to 2020 to 2022). About the study as a whole: Patients received eight vaccinations in weeks 1, 3, 5, 7, 11, 15, 19 and 23, corresponding to visits V03 through V10. Longitudinal TCRB deep sequencing was performed for around 23 treated patients wherever samples were available for exploratory analyses. Of the approximately 30 treated patients, 62.5% were male and roughly 40% were female, and a mean age of around 40 years was recorded. Before enrollment, most patients had been given radiochemotherapy with temozolomide as standard therapy, while the rest had received either radiotherapy alone or temozolomide alone. In the chemotherapy-containing groups, vaccination started alongside temozolomide cycles, whereas in patients who had radiotherapy alone it started 4-6 weeks after radiotherapy. Six visits were used for peripheral blood collection: V03 (baseline), V05, V07, V10, V12 and V13. Broader findings and caveats from the paper: Selection of PBMC samples for TCRB deep sequencing was based on availability. Immune responses induced by the vaccine were seen in roughly 92% of patients across multiple MHC alleles. It was noted by the authors that analyses of patient blood samples could not be reproduced owing to sample limitations. Pseudoprogression seemed to be unrelated to changes in the top peripheral T cell clonotypes found by TCRB sequencing.

CDR1 is given as WSHSY and CDR2 as SAAADI, both from the germline V gene. The CDR3 contains 15 residues, cysteine and phenylalanine counted. Solely the CDR3 DNA is kept, with 45 bases framed from the first base. Trimmed from V: 6 bases; trimmed from J: 4 bases; junction bases lacking a gene match: 9. Library creation used the immunoSEQ multiplex PCR assay. Following the manufacturer's protocol, the hsTCRB Kit was used to amplify rearranged TCR beta chain sequences. Sequencing of TCRB libraries was carried out on an Illumina MiSeq. Under the source paper's analysis protocol: Demultiplexing, trimming and gene mapping were performed with the kit vendor's proprietary platform. The table was pulled from immuneACCESS by TCRdb, which kept in-frame rearrangements only. Such tables lose some clones; where checked, under half of the loss comes from unresolved V genes, and the rest has no known cause. Clone size and V and J calls were adopted from that table, with D and trimming inferred from the DNA. This sample comprises tens of thousands of clones, around nine tenths of them detected only once. The ten biggest clones cover about 0.6% of the sample.

This TCR was sampled from a woman aged 45-60 years with glioma. The sequence is built from TRBV10-2 and TRBJ2-7; the junction holds 10 bases that match TRBD2. The sequencing here drew on PBMCs, taken from a glioma patient whose treatment included an IDH1 peptide vaccine. The CDR3 protein sequence reads: CASRGGLAGGYEQYF. The DNA sequence follows: TGCGCCAGCAGAGGGGGATTAGCGGGAGGTTACGAGCAGTACTTC.